This T cell receptor (beta chain) emerged from a study of T cell responses to AZD1222 COVID-19 vaccine. Study outcomes and limitations: At baseline, seropositivity was found in only a handful of AZD1222 recipients.

CDR1 and CDR2 (germline): MGHRA, YSYEKL. Trimming took 4 bases from V and 7 from J, leaving 16 bases between them. CDR3 length equals 14 residues. Details on this clone: Antigen unknown.

This table comes from immunoSEQ multiplex PCR, and its TCRdb copy is limited to in-frame clones, with some not included. The repertoire has approximately 260,000 clones, just over 90% of them found once; the top ten carry less than 0.6%. Sequencing used peripheral blood, obtained on day 0 of AZD1222 vaccination. The receptor was isolated from an adult in good health. The chain joins TRBV4-1 to TRBJ1-1, with D unresolved. The DNA of the CDR3 is TGCGCCAGCAGCCTCGGCCCTCGTGTTAGTGAAGCTTTCTTT. Protein product: CASSLGPRVSEAFF.